The source of this TCR beta chain is a study of cytomegalovirus exposure and HLA in healthy donors. In the study overall: Of the donors genotyped, approximately 400 in all, about 76% fell in the Caucasian-associated ancestry cluster.

This CDR3 has 13 amino acids. The germline gives CDR1 LNHDA, CDR2 SQIVND (reference sequence). Deletions cut 4 bases from V and 1 base from J, with 7 bases between. Vbeta (60) and Jbeta (13) primers were used in the PCR. Data came from immunoSEQ multiplex PCR; TCRdb stores just in-frame clones and leaves some out. This table has about 170,000 clones, roughly 79% appearing once. Sequencing used PBMCs. V gene TRBV19 combines with J gene TRBJ2-5; D not certain. This clonotype was obtained from a woman aged 25 to 39 in good health and CMV-seropositive. CDR3 sequence reads: CASSSFLQETQYF. The CDR3 DNA sequence: TGTGCCAGTAGTAGTTTCCTCCAAGAGACCCAGTACTTC.